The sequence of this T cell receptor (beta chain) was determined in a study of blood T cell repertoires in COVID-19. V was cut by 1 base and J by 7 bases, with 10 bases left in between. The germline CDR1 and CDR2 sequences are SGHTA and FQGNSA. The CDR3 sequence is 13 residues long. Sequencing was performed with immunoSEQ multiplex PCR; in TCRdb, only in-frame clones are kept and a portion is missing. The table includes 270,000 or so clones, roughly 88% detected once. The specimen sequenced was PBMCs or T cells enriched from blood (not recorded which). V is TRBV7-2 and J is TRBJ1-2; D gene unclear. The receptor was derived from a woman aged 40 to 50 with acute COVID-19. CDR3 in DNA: TGTGCCAGCAGCTTAGTATTTGTTAGTGGCTACACCTTC. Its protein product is CASSLVFVSGYTF. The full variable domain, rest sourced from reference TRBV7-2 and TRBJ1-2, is GAGVSQSPSNKVTEKGKDVELRCDPISGHTALYWYRQSLGQGLEFLIYFQGNSAPDKSGLPSDRFSAERTGGSVSTLTIQRTQQEDSAVYLCASSLVFVSGYTFGSGTRLTVV.